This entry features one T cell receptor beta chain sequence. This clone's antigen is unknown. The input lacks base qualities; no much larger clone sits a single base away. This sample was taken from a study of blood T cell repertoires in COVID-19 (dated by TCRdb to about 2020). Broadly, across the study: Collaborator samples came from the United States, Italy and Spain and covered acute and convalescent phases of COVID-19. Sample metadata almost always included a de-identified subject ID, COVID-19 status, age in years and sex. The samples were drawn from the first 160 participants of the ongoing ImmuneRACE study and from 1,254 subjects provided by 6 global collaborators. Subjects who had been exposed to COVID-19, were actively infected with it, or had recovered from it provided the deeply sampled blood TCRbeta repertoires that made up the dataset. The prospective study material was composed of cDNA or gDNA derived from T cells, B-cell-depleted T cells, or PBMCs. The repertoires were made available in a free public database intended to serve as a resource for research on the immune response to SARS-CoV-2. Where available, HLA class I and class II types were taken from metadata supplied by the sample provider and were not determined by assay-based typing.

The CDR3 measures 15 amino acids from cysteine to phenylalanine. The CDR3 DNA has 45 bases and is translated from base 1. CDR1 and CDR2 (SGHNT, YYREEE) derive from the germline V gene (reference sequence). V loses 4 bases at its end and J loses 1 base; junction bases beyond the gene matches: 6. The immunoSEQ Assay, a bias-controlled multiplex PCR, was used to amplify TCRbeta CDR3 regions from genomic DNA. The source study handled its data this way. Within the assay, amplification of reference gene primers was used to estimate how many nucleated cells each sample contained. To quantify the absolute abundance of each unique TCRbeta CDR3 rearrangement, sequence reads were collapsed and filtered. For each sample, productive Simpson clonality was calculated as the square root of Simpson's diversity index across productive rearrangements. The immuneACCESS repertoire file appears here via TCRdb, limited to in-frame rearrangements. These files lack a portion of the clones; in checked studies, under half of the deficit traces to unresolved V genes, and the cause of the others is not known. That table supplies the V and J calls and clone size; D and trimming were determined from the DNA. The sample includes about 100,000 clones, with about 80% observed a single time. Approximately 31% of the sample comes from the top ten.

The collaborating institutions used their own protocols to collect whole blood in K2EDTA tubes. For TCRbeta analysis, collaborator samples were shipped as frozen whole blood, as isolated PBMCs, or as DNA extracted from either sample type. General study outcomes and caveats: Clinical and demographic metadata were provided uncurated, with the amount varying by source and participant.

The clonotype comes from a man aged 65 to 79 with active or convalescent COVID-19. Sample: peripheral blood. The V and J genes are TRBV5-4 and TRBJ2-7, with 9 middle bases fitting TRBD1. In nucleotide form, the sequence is TGTGCCAGCAGCCCGGGGGGACAGGGTTCCTACGAGCAGTACTTC. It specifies CASSPGGQGSYEQYF.